The 7 T cell receptor beta chains below come from one sample, sequenced in a study of blood T cell repertoires in COVID-19. Only in-frame clones appear in the TCRdb table, and some are missing; sequencing was by immunoSEQ multiplex PCR. The table has around 130,000 clones, 85% to 90% seen once; the top ten hold about 3.8%. The sequenced sample consisted of peripheral blood. The source is a man aged 60 to 69 with acute or convalescent COVID-19.

The chain links TRBV11-2 to TRBJ2-1, with D hard to call. V was pared by 6 bases and J by 1 base, with 13 bases between. Germline loops: CDR1 SGHAT, CDR2 FQNNGV. The CDR3 runs to 15 residues. The CDR3: CASSLGQLSYNEQFF. As DNA, the CDR3 is TGTGCCAGCAGTTTGGGCCAGCTGTCCTACAATGAGCAGTTCTTC.

The chain carries TRBV29-1 and TRBJ2-1, with TRBD2 matching 13 bases. The CDR3 is 14 amino acids. CDR1 is SQVTM and CDR2 is ANQGSEA in the germline V gene. Trimming at V came to 6 bases and at J to 8 bases, leaving 7 bases not matched to a gene. CDR3 in amino acids: CSVGTSGMKDEQFF. DNA for the CDR3: TGCAGCGTGGGGACTAGCGGGATGAAGGATGAGCAGTTCTTC.

This sequence joins TRBV9 and TRBJ1-2, with unresolved D. Deletions cut 4 bases from V and 0 bases from J, with 13 bases between. Germline V lookup: CDR1 SGDLS, CDR2 YYNGEE. This CDR3 is built from 15 residues. CDR3 nucleotide sequence: TGTGCCAGCAGCCGTAGAGGGAACTCTAACTATGGCTACACCTTC. It encodes CASSRRGNSNYGYTF.

This rearrangement joins TRBV19 to TRBJ2-7; 7 bases are a match to TRBD1. Germline loops: CDR1 LNHDA, CDR2 SQIVND (reference sequence). The CDR3 has 14 amino acids. J gave up 4 bases and V 7 bases, and 10 bases lay outside the gene matches. The CDR3: CASTGRDRPYEQYF. As DNA, the CDR3 is TGTGCCAGTACCGGACGGGACAGACCTTACGAGCAGTACTTC.

The rearrangement uses TRBV9 and TRBJ2-7; 8 bases line up with TRBD1. The germline CDR1 and CDR2 sequences are SGDLS and YYNGEE. With 3 bases clipped from V and 6 bases from J, the junction kept 11 bases outside the gene matches. The CDR3 covers 15 residues. CDR3 sequence: CASSGQGADYLEQYF. The CDR3 coding sequence is TGTGCCAGCAGCGGGCAGGGGGCCGACTACCTCGAGCAGTACTTC.

The chain links TRBV12-2 to TRBJ1-2; TRBD1, as called in the table, went unchecked against the DNA. TRBV12-2 is recorded as a pseudogene. The CDR3 is 16 residues long. CDR3 in amino acids: CASRLGPDREGYGYTF. The CDR3 nucleotides are TGTGCAAGTCGCTTAGGCCCGGACAGGGAGGGCTATGGCTACACCTTC.

This rearrangement joins TRBV19 to TRBJ1-5; 9 nucleotides align to TRBD1. CDR1 is LNHDA, CDR2 SQIVND, per germline (reference sequence). The CDR3 extends over 17 amino acids. The trim removed 5 bases at V and 6 bases at J, leaving 14 bases unmatched. CDR3 protein: CASSFSLGQGSGQPQHF. CDR3 in DNA: TGTGCCAGTAGTTTTTCCCTGGGACAGGGCTCGGGTCAGCCCCAGCATTTT.